The 32 T cell receptor beta chains given below trace back to one sample, sequenced in a study of PD-1 blockade in classical Hodgkin lymphoma. Each patient's relapse followed autologous stem cell transplantation, and brentuximab vedotin exposure varied. The assay was immunoSEQ multiplex PCR, and TCRdb's table has in-frame clones only and misses some. Of some 95,000 clones in the sample, 85% to 90% were seen once. This specimen was peripheral blood mononuclear cells (PBMCs), taken before the second cycle of nivolumab. The receptors were sampled from a human donor with classical Hodgkin lymphoma.

The chain links TRBV6-1 to TRBJ2-7, with D tentatively TRBD2 (5 bases). Trimming shortened V by 4 bases and J by 1 base, and 17 bases separated the two germline ends. Germline V gives CDR1 MNHNS, CDR2 SASEGT. The length of the CDR3 is 16 residues. CDR3: CASSGVREPFSYEQYF. Here the CDR3 DNA reads TGTGCCAGCAGTGGAGTGAGGGAGCCTTTTTCCTACGAGCAGTACTTC.

The V and J genes are TRBV19 and TRBJ1-4; weak D call: TRBD1 (5 bases). The V end was cut by 3 bases, the J end by 8 bases, with 19 bases between. Per the germline V gene, CDR1 is LNHDA and CDR2 is SQIVND (reference sequence). This CDR3 spans 16 amino acids. The CDR3 region is CASSMKWSPRDEKLFF. The CDR3 DNA reads TGTGCCAGTAGTATGAAGTGGTCTCCGAGGGACGAAAAACTGTTTTTT.

The chain uses TRBV5-4 and TRBJ2-5, with D possibly TRBD1 on 6 matching bases. Trimming left V 2 bases short and J 3 bases short, with 11 bases between. The CDR3 is made up of 14 amino acids. CDR1 is SGHNT and CDR2 is YYREEE in the germline V gene (reference sequence). The DNA of the CDR3 is TGTGCCAGCAGCTTATGGACAGAAGAAGAGACCCAGTACTTC. Residues: CASSLWTEEETQYF. The variable domain in full, with the rest retrieved from reference TRBV5-4 and TRBJ2-5, is ETGVTQSPTHLIKTRGQQVTLRCSSQSGHNTVSWYQQALGQGPQFIFQYYREEENGRGNFPPRFSGLQFPNYSSELNVNALELDDSALYLCASSLWTEEETQYFGPGTRLLVL.

This chain uses TRBV28 with TRBJ2-1, with D maybe TRBD2 (6 bases). The CDR3 runs 12 residues. Looked up from germline, CDR1 is MDHEN and CDR2 is SYDVKM. V lost 6 bases and J 9 bases, leaving 12 bases between the germline ends. CDR3 sequence (DNA): TGTGCCAGCAGCTCCTTGGGGGGTGAGCAGTTCTTC. It is translated as CASSSLGGEQFF.

The chain joins TRBV5-1 to TRBJ2-1; possible D gene TRBD2, 5 bases. The V end was cut by 0 bases, the J end by 4 bases, with 8 bases between. The germline V gene encodes CDR1 SGHRS and CDR2 YFSETQ. The CDR3 length is 14 residues. This chain's CDR3 is CASSLAGKYNEQFF. In nucleotides, the CDR3 is TGCGCCAGCAGCTTGGCCGGGAAGTACAATGAGCAGTTCTTC.

The table lists this clone with a few counts. The rearrangement joins TRBV9 to TRBJ2-2; no definite D call. The CDR3 runs to 15 residues. CDR1 and CDR2 from the germline V gene are SGDLS and YYNGEE. The germline V and J ends were trimmed by 0 bases and 1 base, with 7 bases remaining between them. CDR3 DNA: TGTGCCAGCAGCGTAGGGCCGGAGAACACCGGGGAGCTGTTTTTT. This sequence encodes CASSVGPENTGELFF.

The chain is built from TRBV28 and TRBJ1-2; TRBD1 matches at 9 bases. V lost 6 bases, J lost 6 bases, and 17 bases stayed unmatched. The germline V gene has CDR1 MDHEN and CDR2 SYDVKM. CDR3 size: 17 residues. The chain's CDR3 is CASSQSGQGLNGDGYTF. The CDR3 bases are TGTGCCAGCAGCCAGTCGGGACAGGGACTGAACGGCGATGGCTACACCTTC.

This chain uses TRBV15 with TRBJ2-5; 7 bases match TRBD2. Germline V CDR1 and CDR2: LNHNV, YYDKDF (reference sequence). Germline trimming cut 0 bases from V and 2 bases from J; bases unmatched to any gene: 6. The length of the CDR3 is 16 residues. The CDR3 region is CATSRDLQGLQETQYF. As DNA, the CDR3 is TGTGCCACCAGCAGAGATTTGCAGGGACTACAAGAGACCCAGTACTTC.

This clone was recorded only once. The CDR3 DNA reads as TGTGCCAGCATAGGACAGAACGGAATAGCAGGTAATCAGCCCCAGCATTTT. Protein: CASIGQNGIAGNQPQHF. The chain links TRBV21-1 to TRBJ1-5; the table's D call, TRBD1, was not checked against the DNA. TRBV21-1 is flagged as a pseudogene. This CDR3 is 17 amino acids long.

CDR3 residues: CASSFGRDTYEQYF. In DNA form, the CDR3 reads TGTGCCAGCAGCTTCGGCAGGGACACCTACGAGCAGTACTTC. This rearrangement joins TRBV7-9 to TRBJ2-7; a weak D match, TRBD1 (6 bases). CDR1 and CDR2 from the germline V gene are SEHNR and FQNEAQ (reference sequence). The CDR3 loop spans 14 amino acids. Trimming took 3 bases from V and 2 from J, leaving 11 bases between them.

The rearrangement uses TRBV6-1 and TRBJ2-3; a weak D match, TRBD1 (5 bases). Germline V CDR1 and CDR2: MNHNS, SASEGT. Trimming stripped 4 bases from V and 4 bases from J, with 15 bases between. CDR3 length: 15 residues. The CDR3 sequence: CASSGQLPRPDTQYF. The CDR3 DNA reads as TGTGCCAGCAGTGGACAGCTACCTCGGCCAGATACGCAGTATTTT.

The CDR3 loop is CASSVGRLATYDEQFF. The CDR3 DNA reads TGTGCCAGCAGTGTCGGTCGGCTAGCGACTTACGATGAGCAGTTCTTC. V and J are TRBV5-4 and TRBJ2-1; a weak D match, TRBD2 (6 bases). The CDR3 extends over 16 amino acids. From germline, CDR1 is SGHNT and CDR2 YYREEE (reference sequence). With 5 bases removed from V and 8 bases from J, the gap between germline ends came to 23 bases.

The V and J genes are TRBV5-1 and TRBJ2-2, with 8 bases identical to TRBD1. The CDR3 runs 17 residues. J gave up 5 bases and V 4 bases, and 13 bases lay outside the gene matches. Germline V gene data show CDR1 as SGHRS and CDR2 as YFSETQ. The CDR3 loop is CASSRYGQGGGTGELFF. Written as DNA, the CDR3 is TGCGCCAGCAGCCGATACGGACAGGGCGGCGGAACCGGGGAGCTGTTTTTT.

The rearrangement joins TRBV12-5 to TRBJ2-7, with 7 positions matching TRBD2. Trimming took 0 bases from V and 2 from J; bases not matched to a gene: 7. In germline, CDR1 is LGHNT, CDR2 FRNRAP. The CDR3 has 16 amino acids. The DNA of the CDR3 is TGTGCTAGTGGTTTGGTGATCGGGACTACAACCTACGAGCAGTACTTC. This sequence encodes CASGLVIGTTTYEQYF.

V is TRBV6-1 and J is TRBJ1-3; no definite D call. This CDR3 comprises 14 residues. Germline values: CDR1 MNHNS, CDR2 SASEGT. V was cut by 10 bases and J by 0 bases, with 13 bases left in between. In DNA form, the CDR3 reads TGTGCCATCCAAACCTCAAACTCTGGAAACACCATATATTTT. Protein sequence: CAIQTSNSGNTIYF.

The V and J genes are TRBV9 and TRBJ2-7; maybe TRBD1 (5 bases). Trimming removed 2 bases at V and 5 bases at J, with 14 bases between. CDR1 SGDLS and CDR2 YYNGEE come from the germline V gene. This CDR3 spans 14 amino acids. The chain's CDR3 is CASSVSRASDEQYF. The CDR3 DNA is TGTGCCAGCAGCGTTTCCAGGGCGTCCGACGAGCAGTACTTC.

The chain combines TRBV28 with TRBJ2-7; D not certain. Trimming shortened V by 8 bases and J by 2 bases, and 10 bases separated the two germline ends. There are 12 residues in the CDR3. Germline V gene lookup returns CDR1 MDHEN and CDR2 SYDVKM. The CDR3 sequence is CASGQLTYEQYF. The CDR3, as DNA: TGTGCCAGCGGGCAGTTGACCTACGAGCAGTACTTC.

The rearrangement joins TRBV27 to TRBJ2-2; the match to TRBD2 covers 7 bases. V dropped 3 bases and J dropped 0; count of bases not matched to a gene: 4. CDR1 MNHEY and CDR2 SMNVEV come from the germline V gene (reference sequence). CDR3 length: 16 amino acids. CDR3 coding DNA: TGTGCCAGCAGTTTGGCCGGACTAGCGAACACCGGGGAGCTGTTTTTT. This encodes CASSLAGLANTGELFF.

The rearrangement uses TRBV6-9 and TRBJ2-7; D is perhaps TRBD2 (5 bases). Trimming removed 0 bases at V and 4 bases at J, with 13 bases between. CDR1 is MNHGY, CDR2 SVAAGI, per germline. The CDR3 spans 15 residues. CDR3 nucleotide sequence: TGTGCCAGCAGTTATTCGACCGGGATTAGGTACGAGCAGTACTTC. It is translated as CASSYSTGIRYEQYF.

This chain connects TRBV9 to TRBJ2-2; weak D call: TRBD1 (5 bases). V was pared by 0 bases and J by 4 bases, with 10 bases between. Germline V gives CDR1 SGDLS, CDR2 YYNGEE. This CDR3 spans 15 amino acids. The CDR3 region has the DNA TGTGCCAGCAGCGTAGATGGACAACCCACCGGGGAGCTGTTTTTT. Residues: CASSVDGQPTGELFF.

As concerns this clone: A read error may produce the germline difference seen at one junction end. In the same sample, other DNA sequences code for this CDR3. The chain has TRBV6-5 and TRBJ1-6; D not certain. This CDR3 contains 15 residues. Germline-derived CDR1 and CDR2 are MNHEY and SVGAGI. The CDR3 DNA sequence: TGTGCCAGCAGCTACTCGAACCAGTTGAGTTCACCCCTCCACTTT. This encodes CASSYSNQLSSPLHF.

The chain carries TRBV9 and TRBJ2-1, with TRBD2 matching 8 bases. The CDR3 runs to 16 residues. With V trimmed by 0 bases and J by 3 bases, 5 bases remained unmatched. Germline CDR1 SGDLS, CDR2 YYNGEE. CDR3 region: CASSVGVAGGYNEQFF. In DNA form, the CDR3 reads TGTGCCAGCAGCGTAGGTGTGGCGGGGGGCTACAATGAGCAGTTCTTC. Filled out from reference TRBV9 and TRBJ2-1, the complete variable domain reads DSGVTQTPKHLITATGQRVTLRCSPRSGDLSVYWYQQSLDQGLQFLIQYYNGEERAKGNILERFSAQQFPDLHSELNLSSLELGDSALYFCASSVGVAGGYNEQFFGPGTRLTVL.

In this sample, this clone turned up once. The gene calls are TRBV28 and TRBJ1-4, with D unresolved. V was pared by 7 bases and J by 3 bases, with 15 bases between. The length of the CDR3 is 15 residues. CDR1 MDHEN and CDR2 SYDVKM come from the germline V gene. The CDR3 sequence is CASNILKGPNEKLFF. The CDR3 DNA follows: TGTGCCAGCAACATCCTTAAGGGCCCTAATGAAAAACTGTTTTTT.

The chain links TRBV7-9 to TRBJ2-7, with TRBD1 matching 8 bases. CDR3 length: 14 amino acids. Looked up from germline, CDR1 is SEHNR and CDR2 is FQNEAQ (reference sequence). With V trimmed by 4 bases and J by 4 bases, 6 bases remained unmatched. This chain's CDR3 is CASSSGQGEYEQYF. In nucleotides, the CDR3 is TGTGCCAGCAGCTCAGGACAGGGAGAGTACGAGCAGTACTTC.

CDR3 in amino acids: CASMGDLYEQYF. The CDR3 DNA reads TGTGCCAGCATGGGGGACCTCTACGAGCAGTACTTC. The V and J genes are TRBV27 and TRBJ2-7; D possibly uses TRBD1 or TRBD2 (5 bases each). Germline V lookup: CDR1 MNHEY, CDR2 SMNVEV (reference sequence). V was cut by 7 bases and J by 3 bases, with 10 bases left in between. The CDR3 totals 12 residues.

This clone was picked up a small number of times. The chain is built from TRBV28 and TRBJ2-7; D gene ambiguous. CDR1 and CDR2 (germline): MDHEN, SYDVKM. Trimming shortened V by 4 bases and J by 2 bases, and 12 bases separated the two germline ends. The CDR3 sequence is 14 residues long. The DNA of the CDR3 is TGTGCCAGCAGTTCGACACGCACGACCTACGAGCAGTACTTC. Its protein product is CASSSTRTTYEQYF.

This chain connects TRBV7-9 to TRBJ1-2, with TRBD1 identical over 8 bases. V shed 1 base and J 1 base; nucleotides not matched to a gene: 5. CDR1 is SEHNR, CDR2 FQNEAQ, per germline (reference sequence). The CDR3 length is 16 residues. The CDR3 DNA sequence: TGTGCCAGCAGCTTAGAGGACAGGGTGGTTAACTATGGCTACACCTTC. Its protein is CASSLEDRVVNYGYTF.

This clone appeared once. CDR3 coding DNA: TGTGCCAGTAAGGACAGGCTATACACCGGGGAGCTGTTTTTT. This sequence encodes CASKDRLYTGELFF. The J gene is TRBJ2-2, the V gene TRBV19, with 7 bases lining up with TRBD1. This CDR3 spans 14 amino acids. The germline V gene has CDR1 LNHDA and CDR2 SQIVND (reference sequence). With V trimmed by 7 bases and J by 3 bases, 5 bases remained unmatched. Using reference TRBV19 and TRBJ2-2 for the parts outside the CDR3, the full variable domain is DGGITQSPKYLFRKEGQNVTLSCEQNLNHDAMYWYRQDPGQGLRLIYYSQIVNDFQKGDIAEGYSVSREKKESFPLTVTSAQKNPTAFYLCASKDRLYTGELFFGEGSRLTVL.

The count of this clone is one. The chain has TRBV5-4 and TRBJ1-1, with D possibly TRBD1 on 5 matching bases. The V gene lost 4 bases and the J gene lost 0 bases, with 16 bases spanning the gap. There are 16 residues in the CDR3. Germline V gene lookup returns CDR1 SGHNT and CDR2 YYREEE (reference sequence). DNA of the CDR3: TGTGCCAGCAGCCCGTATTCGGGGGACTTGAACACTGAAGCTTTCTTT. This codes for CASSPYSGDLNTEAFF.

The chain joins TRBV10-3 to TRBJ1-4; a weak D match, TRBD1 (6 bases). Germline CDR1 and CDR2: ENHRY and SYGVKD. This CDR3 spans 13 amino acids. V lost 10 bases to trimming and J lost 2 bases, with 11 bases between them. The CDR3 DNA sequence: TGTGCCAGCCGGGGGCGGACTAATGAAAAACTGTTTTTT. This sequence encodes CASRGRTNEKLFF.

V is TRBV9 and J is TRBJ2-3; D may be TRBD1 (5 bases). The CDR3 consists of 15 residues. V gave up 0 bases and J gave up 0 bases, with 8 bases separating them. Germline V gene sequence: CDR1 SGDLS, CDR2 YYNGEE. The CDR3 sequence is CASSVGTTSTDTQYF. CDR3 DNA sequence: TGTGCCAGCAGCGTAGGGACAACGAGCACAGATACGCAGTATTTT.

V and J are TRBV13 and TRBJ2-7; D unclear. CDR1 and CDR2 (germline): PRHDT, FYEKMQ (reference sequence). The V gene lost 5 bases and the J gene lost 2 bases, with 7 bases spanning the gap. This CDR3 region has 12 residues. DNA of the CDR3: TGTGCCAGCAGCCAAAAAACCTACGAGCAGTACTTC. Residues: CASSQKTYEQYF.